Presented here are 22 T cell receptor beta chains from one specimen sequenced in a study of T cell responses to AZD1222 COVID-19 vaccine. Sequenced by immunoSEQ multiplex PCR; TCRdb stores in-frame clones only, minus some. The sample consists of more than 140,000 clones, about 91% of them appearing once. The specimen comprised peripheral blood, sampled on day 0 of AZD1222 vaccination. The receptors here all came from an adult in good health.

The gene calls are TRBV6-5 and TRBJ1-1, with no clear D. V lost 2 bases and J lost 4, with 8 bases in between. The V gene's germline CDR1 is MNHEY and CDR2 SVGAGI. The CDR3 length is 13 residues. CDR3 in DNA: TGTGCCAGCAGTTACACCATGGGCACTGAAGCTTTCTTT. Translated, it gives CASSYTMGTEAFF.

This clone was observed at least ten times. V usage is TRBV4-2 and J usage is TRBJ2-1; D possibly uses TRBD1 or TRBD2 (5 bases each). Germline V lookup: CDR1 LGHNA, CDR2 YNFKEQ. The CDR3 totals 15 residues. The V gene lost 0 bases and the J gene lost 8 bases, with 14 bases spanning the gap. The CDR3 spells CASSQELGPRDEQFF. For the CDR3, the DNA is TGTGCCAGCAGCCAAGAATTGGGACCGAGGGATGAGCAGTTCTTC.

This chain uses TRBV6-5 with TRBJ1-1; 11 nucleotides line up with TRBD1. From germline, CDR1 is MNHEY and CDR2 SVGAGI. V gave up 4 bases and J gave up 11 bases; unmatched junction bases: 9. The CDR3 totals 14 residues. The CDR3 nucleotides read TGTGCCAGCAGTTTACGGACAGGGGGCTGGTTGGCTTTCTTT. Its protein is CASSLRTGGWLAFF.

This chain uses TRBV6-2 or TRBV6-3 with TRBJ2-3; the D gene is possibly TRBD2 (5 bases). CDR3 length equals 15 residues. Germline V gene lookup returns CDR1 MNHEY and CDR2 SVGEGT. The V end lost 1 base, the J end lost 4 bases, and 12 bases lay between the germline ends. Here the CDR3 DNA reads TGTGCCAGCAGTTACTTTTCGGGGTTGGCAGATACGCAGTATTTT. Its translation: CASSYFSGLADTQYF.

This clone has just a few counts. The CDR3 region has the DNA TGTGCCAGCAGCACCCGGACAGGGGGCTACTATGGCTACACCTTC. Amino acid sequence: CASSTRTGGYYGYTF. The chain combines TRBV4-2 with TRBJ1-2, with TRBD1 matching 11 bases. Germline V CDR1 and CDR2: LGHNA, YNFKEQ. Germline trimming cut 5 bases from V and 3 bases from J; bases unmatched to any gene: 5. This CDR3 has 15 residues.

V is TRBV6-6 and J is TRBJ1-2; D possibly corresponds to TRBD1 (5 bases). The CDR3 runs to 11 residues. Germline CDR1 is MNHNY and CDR2 is SVGAGI (reference sequence). Trimming cost V 8 bases and J 8 bases, with 12 bases left between them. The CDR3 protein is CASGAGGGYTF. In DNA, the CDR3 is TGTGCCAGCGGGGCTGGGGGGGGCTACACCTTC.

This chain connects TRBV5-1 to TRBJ1-2; TRBD1 matches 8 bases. The CDR3 length is 14 residues. Germline CDR1 SGHRS, CDR2 YFSETQ. Trimming cost V 0 bases and J 8 bases; bases outside gene matches: 6. CDR3 amino acids: CASSLALGTGGYTF. The CDR3 region has the DNA TGCGCCAGCAGCTTGGCCTTAGGGACAGGAGGCTACACCTTC. The full variable domain, rest sourced from reference TRBV5-1 and TRBJ1-2, is KAGVTQTPRYLIKTRGQQVTLSCSPISGHRSVSWYQQTPGQGLQFLFEYFSETQRNKGNFPGRFSGRQFSNSRSEMNVSTLELGDSALYLCASSLALGTGGYTFGSGTRLTVV.

The chain links TRBV5-1 to TRBJ1-4; 12 positions match TRBD1. Germline V gene sequence: CDR1 SGHRS, CDR2 YFSETQ. The junction had 9 bases not matched to a gene; V was cut back by 4 bases and J by 5 bases. CDR3 length: 17 residues. The CDR3 loop reads CASSLLGTGGENEKLFF. DNA of the CDR3: TGCGCCAGCAGCCTGCTCGGGACAGGGGGCGAAAATGAAAAACTGTTTTTT.

The chain uses TRBV30 and TRBJ2-2, with TRBD2 as a possible D gene (5 bases). V was shortened by 7 bases and J by 4 bases, with 16 bases between the two germline ends. The germline CDR1 and CDR2 sequences are GTSNPN and SVGIG (reference sequence). This CDR3 contains 14 residues. CDR3 sequence reads: CASRRPSGTGELFF. CDR3 DNA sequence: TGTGCCTCGAGGAGGCCCTCGGGCACCGGGGAGCTGTTTTTT.

In its sample, this clone was seen once. V is TRBV19 and J is TRBJ1-1; D gene ambiguous. Trimming removed 3 bases at V and 5 bases at J, with 16 bases between. Germline values: CDR1 LNHDA, CDR2 SQIVND (reference sequence). The CDR3 extends over 15 amino acids. The CDR3, as DNA: TGTGCCAGTAGTATTGGTCAGGTGGGTTTAACTGAAGCTTTCTTT. Translation gives CASSIGQVGLTEAFF.

The sample holds a few counts of this clone. The V and J genes are TRBV27 and TRBJ2-1; D is uncertain. Germline-derived CDR1 and CDR2 are MNHEY and SMNVEV (reference sequence). This CDR3 contains 13 residues. Between the trimmed V and J ends, which lost 0 bases and 12 bases, there was a span of 12 bases. In nucleotides, the CDR3 is TGTGCCAGCAGTTTATCGAGCTCGTTCTGGCAGTTCTTC. Its protein is CASSLSSSFWQFF.

The chain recombines TRBV6-5 with TRBJ1-2; TRBD1 is a possible D gene (6 bases). The CDR3 totals 15 residues. Germline values: CDR1 MNHEY, CDR2 SVGAGI. Between the trimmed V and J ends, which lost 7 bases and 8 bases, there was a span of 23 bases. The CDR3 reads CASTPLGGAPKGYTF. CDR3 nucleotide sequence: TGTGCCAGCACCCCTCTTGGGGGGGCGCCGAAAGGCTACACCTTC.

The V gene is TRBV18, the J gene TRBJ1-2; D remains ambiguous. Germline-derived CDR1 and CDR2 are KGHSH and LQKENI. This CDR3 has 16 residues. V shed 5 bases and J shed 2 bases, with 18 bases lying between them. The CDR3, as DNA: TGTGCCAGCTCAACACTGGGCAGGACGGCGAACTATGGCTACACCTTC. Translation: CASSTLGRTANYGYTF. Together with reference TRBV18 and TRBJ1-2, the CDR3 gives the full variable domain: NAGVMQNPRHLVRRRGQEARLRCSPMKGHSHVYWYRQLPEEGLKFMVYLQKENIIDESGMPKERFSAEFPKEGPSILRIQQVVRGDSAAYFCASSTLGRTANYGYTFGSGTRLTVV.

The chain combines TRBV5-6 with TRBJ1-2; no definite D call. V lost 4 bases to trimming and J lost 2 bases, with 12 bases between them. CDR3 size: 14 residues. Per germline, CDR1 SGHDT and CDR2 YYEEEE. The CDR3 spells CASSPYTENYGYTF. Written as DNA, the CDR3 is TGTGCCAGCAGCCCGTATACAGAGAACTATGGCTACACCTTC.

The sample holds one count of this clone. The rearrangement links TRBV12-3 or TRBV12-4 to TRBJ1-4; D possibly corresponds to TRBD1 (6 bases). The CDR3 spans 13 residues. Trimming removed 5 bases from V and 7 bases from J, with 11 bases in between. The CDR3 here is CASSLNRAEKLFF. CDR3 sequence (DNA): TGTGCCAGCAGTCTGAACAGGGCTGAAAAACTGTTTTTT.

The chain combines TRBV2 with TRBJ2-7, with unresolved D. CDR1 SNHLY and CDR2 FYNNEI come from the germline V gene. The CDR3 covers 15 residues. V lost 0 bases and J lost 3, with 12 bases in between. The CDR3 reads CASSEALVGVYEQYF. As DNA, the CDR3 is TGTGCCAGCAGTGAAGCGCTAGTGGGCGTCTACGAGCAGTACTTC. The variable domain in full, completed from reference TRBV2 and TRBJ2-7, reads EPEVTQTPSHQVTQMGQEVILRCVPISNHLYFYWYRQILGQKVEFLVSFYNNEISEKSEIFDDQFSVERPDGSNFTLKIRSTKLEDSAMYFCASSEALVGVYEQYFGPGTRLTVT.

The V gene is TRBV11-3, the J gene TRBJ1-1, with D hard to call. Deletions cut 5 bases from V and 5 bases from J, with 12 bases between. Germline lookup yields CDR1 SGHNT and CDR2 YENEEA. The CDR3 has 13 amino acids. DNA for the CDR3: TGTGCCAGCAGCAAAGGATTTCAGACTGAAGCTTTCTTT. Its translation is CASSKGFQTEAFF.

The chain employs TRBV7-8 and TRBJ1-1; possible D gene TRBD1, 6 bases. The CDR3 is 15 amino acids. The V and J ends lost 3 bases and 7 bases respectively, with 18 bases between them. The germline V gene encodes CDR1 SGHVS and CDR2 FQNEAQ. The CDR3 loop reads CASSFRTVGGLEAFF. For the CDR3, the DNA is TGTGCCAGCAGCTTCAGGACGGTTGGGGGGCTTGAAGCTTTCTTT.

A single count supports this clone. This chain connects TRBV11-3 to TRBJ2-1; 7 bases are a match to TRBD2. V shed 5 bases, J shed 6 bases, and the junction held 13 bases outside the gene matches. Per the germline V gene, CDR1 is SGHNT and CDR2 is YENEEA. This CDR3 is 16 amino acids long. The CDR3 loop is CASSPRRTRVVNEQFF. The CDR3 bases are TGTGCCAGCAGCCCCCGCCGGACTAGGGTGGTCAATGAGCAGTTCTTC.

CDR3 sequence (DNA): TGCGCCAGCAGTACCCTGGCGAGGGGAGAGCAGTTCTTC. It is translated as CASSTLARGEQFF. This sequence joins TRBV10-2 and TRBJ2-1, with D perhaps given as TRBD1 or TRBD2 (5 bases each). Germline V gene lookup returns CDR1 WSHSY and CDR2 SAAADI. The ends were cut back, 5 bases at V and 10 bases at J, with 15 bases in the middle. The CDR3 has 13 residues.

The CDR3 loop reads CASSSQGTTDTQYF. The CDR3 nucleotides read TGTGCCAGCAGCTCCCAGGGGACCACAGATACGCAGTATTTT. J is TRBJ2-3 and V is TRBV11-3, with D perhaps TRBD1 (6 bases). Germline CDR1 and CDR2: SGHNT and YENEEA. The CDR3 runs to 14 residues. Trimming took off 4 bases at V and 2 bases at J, with 10 bases between the two ends.

The chain has TRBV7-9 and TRBJ1-3; possible D gene TRBD1, 6 bases. The germline V gene encodes CDR1 SEHNR and CDR2 FQNEAQ (reference sequence). The CDR3 loop spans 14 amino acids. V was cut by 3 bases and J by 4 bases, with 10 bases left in between. CDR3 nucleotides: TGTGCCAGCAGCTTCGGGGGCTCCGGAAACACCATATATTTT. It translates to CASSFGGSGNTIYF.